This TCR beta chain is drawn from a study of blood T cell repertoires in COVID-19 (dated by TCRdb to 2018 to 2021). At the level of the whole study: Samples from collaborators originated in the United States, Italy and Spain and spanned both the acute and convalescent phases of COVID-19. The prospective study material was composed of cDNA or gDNA derived from T cells, B-cell-depleted T cells, or PBMCs. Subjects who had been exposed to COVID-19, were actively infected with it, or had recovered from it provided the deeply sampled blood TCRbeta repertoires that made up the dataset. The repertoires were released in a freely available public database meant as a resource for research on the immune response to SARS-CoV-2. Samples were obtained from the ongoing ImmuneRACE study (first 160 participants) and from approximately 1,200 subjects provided by 6 global collaborators. Nearly every sample came with metadata listing a de-identified subject ID, COVID-19 status, age in years and sex. Where available, HLA class I and class II types were taken from metadata supplied by the sample provider and were not determined by assay-based typing.

The CDR3 has 12 amino acids, counting the end cysteine and phenylalanine. Only the CDR3 region is kept as DNA, spanning 36 bases read in frame from base 1. The germline V end is reduced by 4 bases and the J end by 10 bases; junction bases left unmatched: 6. In the germline V gene, CDR1 corresponds to MDHEN and CDR2 to SYDVKM. This clone has more than one count but fewer than ten. Its antigen is currently not known. No per-base quality is available; no much larger clone lies one base away. One collaborating source in Seattle enrolled patients while the patients were actively infected and followed the patients over time throughout the course of disease. Collaborating institutions collected whole blood in K2EDTA tubes following their own protocols. For TCRbeta analysis, collaborators shipped samples in one of three forms: frozen whole blood, isolated PBMCs, or DNA extracted from either of those sample types.

Overall study outcomes, separate from this receptor: How much clinical and demographic metadata was included differed by source and by participant, and the metadata was provided uncurated.

TCRbeta CDR3 regions were amplified from genomic DNA using the immunoSEQ Assay, a bias-controlled multiplex PCR. In the paper's pipeline: Within the assay, amplification of reference gene primers was used to estimate how many nucleated cells each sample contained. Sequence reads were collapsed and filtered to measure the absolute abundance of every unique TCRbeta CDR3 rearrangement. For each sample, productive Simpson clonality was calculated as the square root of Simpson's diversity index over productive rearrangements. Here the immuneACCESS table is served through TCRdb, limited to in-frame sequences with V and J called. Missing clones are a known gap in these copies; in checked studies unresolved V genes cover under half, and the rest lacks a known reason. V and J calls and clone size are those listed in that table; D and trimming were worked out from the DNA. The sample has roughly 320,000 clones on record, roughly 86% of them singletons. In total, the top ten clones hold less than 2% of the sample.

The sequenced material came from peripheral blood. The chain was built from TRBV28 and TRBJ1-1, with TRBD1 identical over 7 junction bases. The receptor was derived from a woman in her thirties with COVID-19, enrolled during active disease. The CDR3 region has the sequence CASSSLRQGAFF. Here is the DNA: TGTGCCAGCAGTTCCCTGAGACAGGGAGCTTTCTTT.